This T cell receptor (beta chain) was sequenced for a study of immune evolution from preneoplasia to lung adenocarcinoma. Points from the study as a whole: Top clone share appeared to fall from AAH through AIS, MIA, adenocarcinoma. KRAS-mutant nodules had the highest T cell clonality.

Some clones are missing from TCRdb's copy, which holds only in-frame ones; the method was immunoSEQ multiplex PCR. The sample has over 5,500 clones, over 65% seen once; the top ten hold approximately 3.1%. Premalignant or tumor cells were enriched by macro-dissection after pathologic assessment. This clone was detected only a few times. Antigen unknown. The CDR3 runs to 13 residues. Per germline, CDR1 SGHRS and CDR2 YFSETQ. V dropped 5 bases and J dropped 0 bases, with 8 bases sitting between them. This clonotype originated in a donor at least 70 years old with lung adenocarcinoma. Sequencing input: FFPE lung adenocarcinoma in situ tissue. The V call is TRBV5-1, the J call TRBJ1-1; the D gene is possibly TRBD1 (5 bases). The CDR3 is CASRMGLNTEAFF. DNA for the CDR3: TGCGCCAGCAGGATGGGACTGAACACTGAAGCTTTCTTT.